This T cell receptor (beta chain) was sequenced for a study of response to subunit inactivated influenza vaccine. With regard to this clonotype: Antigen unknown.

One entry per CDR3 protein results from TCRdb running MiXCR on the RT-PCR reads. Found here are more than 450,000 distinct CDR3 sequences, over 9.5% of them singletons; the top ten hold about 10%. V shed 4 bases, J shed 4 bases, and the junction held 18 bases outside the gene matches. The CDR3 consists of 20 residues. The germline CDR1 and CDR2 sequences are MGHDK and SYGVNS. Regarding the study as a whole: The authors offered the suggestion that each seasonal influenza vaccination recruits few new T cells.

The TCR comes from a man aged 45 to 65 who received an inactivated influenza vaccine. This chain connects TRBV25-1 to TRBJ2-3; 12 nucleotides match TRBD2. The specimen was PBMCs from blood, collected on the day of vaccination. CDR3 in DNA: TGTGCCAGCAGTGCAGACAGGGTAGCTAGCGGGAGGGCCGGGTCAGATACGCAGTATTTT. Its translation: CASSADRVASGRAGSDTQYF.